The next 21 T cell receptor beta chains were all read from a single sample in a study of T-cell reconstitution after alpha-beta-depleted transplantation in children. During its preparation, the TCRbeta library received unique molecular identifiers. Via MiXCR, TCRdb re-called the PCR reads, giving one row per CDR3 protein. Among about 240,000 distinct CDR3 sequences, about a quarter were seen once, and the ten largest hold less than 3.5%. Sequences were derived from PBMCs, sampled before TCRalphabeta/CD19-depleted stem cell transplant. The receptors here all came from a girl under 10 years old with Fanconi anemia, due to receive a stem cell transplant.

There are a few counts of this clonotype. The chain links TRBV30 to TRBJ2-1; no clear D. V lost 3 bases to trimming and J lost 9 bases, with 12 bases between them. Germline CDR1 GTSNPN, CDR2 SVGIG (reference sequence). CDR3 length: 12 residues. The CDR3 sequence is CAWSHLDSEQFF. In DNA form, the CDR3 reads TGTGCCTGGAGCCATCTAGATTCTGAGCAGTTCTTC.

At least ten counts were recorded for this clonotype. The J gene is TRBJ2-7, the V gene TRBV28, with D perhaps matching TRBD1 or TRBD2 (6 bases each). Germline CDR1 and CDR2: MDHEN and SYDVKM. This CDR3 spans 15 amino acids. The V end was cut by 4 bases, the J end by 2 bases, with 15 bases between. This CDR3 is CASSSGDWGPYEQYF. In nucleotides, the CDR3 is TGTGCCAGCAGTTCAGGGGACTGGGGCCCCTACGAGCAGTACTTC.

The V call is TRBV7-8, the J call TRBJ2-6; D uncertain. There are 16 residues in the CDR3. Trimming shortened V by 6 bases and J by 0 bases, and 12 bases separated the two germline ends. Germline CDR1 SGHVS, CDR2 FQNEAQ. CDR3 protein: CASRYSSPSGANVLTF. CDR3 sequence (DNA): TGTGCCAGCAGGTACTCGAGCCCCTCTGGGGCCAACGTCCTGACTTTC.

The table lists this clonotype with a few counts. This chain joins TRBV5-1 and TRBJ2-5, with D perhaps TRBD2 (5 bases). The CDR3 sequence is 13 residues long. Trimming pared 5 bases from V and 1 base from J, leaving 9 bases between. The germline V gene has CDR1 SGHRS and CDR2 YFSETQ. The CDR3 spells CASRRGFQETQYF. CDR3 DNA sequence: TGCGCCAGCAGACGGGGATTCCAAGAGACCCAGTACTTC.

This clonotype was counted at least ten times. This chain connects TRBV7-3 to TRBJ2-3; weak D call: TRBD1 (5 bases). V lost 1 base to trimming and J lost 0 bases, with 8 bases between them. CDR3 length equals 15 residues. Looked up from germline, CDR1 is SGHTA and CDR2 is FQGTGA. CDR3 protein: CASSLIRQSTDTQYF. CDR3 nucleotide sequence: TGTGCCAGCAGCTTAATCCGACAGAGCACAGATACGCAGTATTTT.

CDR3 DNA sequence: TGCAGTGTTTGGGACCAGGCCACGTGGAATGAGCAGTTCTTC. Its translation: CSVWDQATWNEQFF. V gene TRBV20-1 combines with J gene TRBJ2-1; TRBD1 or TRBD2 may be the D gene (5 bases each). The V gene's germline CDR1 is DFQATT and CDR2 SNEGSKA (reference sequence). The V gene lost 7 bases and the J gene lost 7 bases, with 20 bases spanning the gap. The length of the CDR3 is 14 residues.

This clonotype was counted at least ten times. J is TRBJ2-2 and V is TRBV20-1; possible D gene TRBD1, 5 bases. Looked up from germline, CDR1 is DFQATT and CDR2 is SNEGSKA (reference sequence). The CDR3 runs 13 residues. V was pared by 4 bases and J by 7 bases, with 13 bases between. CDR3 bases: TGCAGTGCTATCGGCAGGGTGGGCGGGGAGCTGTTTTTT. Protein product: CSAIGRVGGELFF.

The chain has TRBV7-6 and TRBJ2-1; TRBD2 agrees at 9 bases. Trimming cost V 0 bases and J 6 bases; bases outside gene matches: 6. This CDR3 is 16 amino acids long. In germline, CDR1 is SGHVS, CDR2 FNYEAQ. The DNA of the CDR3 is TGTGCCAGCAGCTTAGCGGCCTCGACTAGCGGCAATGAGCAGTTCTTC. As protein: CASSLAASTSGNEQFF.

The gene calls are TRBV7-9 and TRBJ2-3; 9 bases agree with TRBD1. The V and J ends lost 6 bases and 6 bases, in that order; junction bases with no gene match: 10. This CDR3 is built from 15 residues. Per the germline V gene, CDR1 is SEHNR and CDR2 is FQNEAQ (reference sequence). The chain's CDR3 is CASSPTGGAADTQYF. The CDR3 DNA is TGTGCCAGCAGTCCTACAGGGGGCGCGGCGGATACGCAGTATTTT.

The chain links TRBV27 to TRBJ2-7; 9 bases map to TRBD1. The CDR3 is made up of 19 amino acids. The germline V gene encodes CDR1 MNHEY and CDR2 SMNVEV (reference sequence). V lost 4 bases to trimming and J lost 0 bases; unmatched junction nucleotides: 16. The CDR3 region has the DNA TGTGCCAGCAGTTATCGGGGGCCCGGACAGGGGTCATACTCCTACGAGCAGTACTTC. It is translated as CASSYRGPGQGSYSYEQYF.

The V gene is TRBV6-1, the J gene TRBJ2-2; D is possibly TRBD2 (5 bases). The CDR3 consists of 15 residues. Looked up from germline, CDR1 is MNHNS and CDR2 is SASEGT. Trimming took 8 bases from V and 4 from J, leaving 17 bases between them. Written as DNA, the CDR3 is TGTGCCAGCCGGATTATCGGGATCGTCACCGGGGAGCTGTTTTTT. Translating gives CASRIIGIVTGELFF.

This sequence joins TRBV29-1 and TRBJ2-1; D remains unclear. This CDR3 contains 12 residues. CDR1 and CDR2 (germline): SQVTM, ANQGSEA. Deletions cut 3 bases from V and 4 bases from J, with 7 bases between. CDR3 loop: CSVDWVYNEQFF. CDR3 bases: TGCAGCGTTGATTGGGTATACAATGAGCAGTTCTTC.

J is TRBJ2-3 and V is TRBV29-1; D may be TRBD1 (6 bases). Trimming removed 5 bases from V and 4 bases from J, with 10 bases in between. The germline gives CDR1 SQVTM, CDR2 ANQGSEA. The CDR3 spans 12 residues. In DNA form, the CDR3 reads TGCAGCGTTTTGGGGGCAGCAGATACGCAGTATTTT. Translating it yields CSVLGAADTQYF.

In this sample, this clonotype turned up a few times. The V gene is TRBV5-1, the J gene TRBJ2-5, with TRBD2 identical over 12 bases. Trimming took 0 bases from V and 2 from J; bases not matched to a gene: 2. This CDR3 is built from 16 residues. Germline V gene data show CDR1 as SGHRS and CDR2 as YFSETQ. The DNA of the CDR3 is TGCGCCAGCAGCTTGGGACTAGCGGGAGTACAAGAGACCCAGTACTTC. As protein: CASSLGLAGVQETQYF.

This clonotype was observed a handful of times. V gene TRBV7-3 combines with J gene TRBJ2-7, with TRBD2 identical over 7 bases. Germline V CDR1 and CDR2: SGHTA, FQGTGA. V lost 1 base to trimming and J lost 5 bases; unmatched junction nucleotides: 5. This CDR3 has 14 residues. The chain's CDR3 is CASSLRGRADEQYF. CDR3 in DNA: TGTGCCAGCAGCTTAAGAGGGAGGGCCGACGAGCAGTACTTC.

This clonotype appeared a single time. The chain links TRBV6-5 to TRBJ2-3, with 7 bases identical to TRBD2. Germline CDR1 and CDR2: MNHEY and SVGAGI. Trimming removed 2 bases from V and 2 bases from J; junction bases left unmatched: 7. This CDR3 has 16 amino acids. CDR3 DNA sequence: TGTGCCAGCAGTTACGCGCTAGCGGACCCCACAGATACGCAGTATTTT. It specifies CASSYALADPTDTQYF.

A few counts support this clonotype. The chain employs TRBV6-4 and TRBJ2-6; D gene ambiguous. V was pared by 2 bases and J by 4 bases, with 6 bases between. CDR1 and CDR2 (germline): MRHNA, SNTAGT. The CDR3 is made up of 14 amino acids. CDR3 nucleotides: TGTGCCAGCAGTGACAGGGCGGGGGCCAACGTCCTGACTTTC. Protein product: CASSDRAGANVLTF.

V gene TRBV6-4 combines with J gene TRBJ1-5; weak D call: TRBD1 (6 bases). Germline CDR1 MRHNA, CDR2 SNTAGT. Trimming shortened V by 7 bases and J by 7 bases, and 14 bases separated the two germline ends. The CDR3 is made up of 13 amino acids. Here the CDR3 reads CASIGCQGQPQHF. As DNA, the CDR3 is TGTGCCAGCATCGGTTGTCAGGGGCAGCCCCAGCATTTT.

The chain joins TRBV2 to TRBJ2-5; D remains unclear. Germline V gene lookup returns CDR1 SNHLY and CDR2 FYNNEI. The CDR3 spans 14 residues. V gave up 5 bases and J gave up 4 bases, with 14 bases separating them. The CDR3 spells CASSRTQNSETQYF. The CDR3 bases are TGTGCCAGCAGTCGGACCCAGAATTCAGAGACCCAGTACTTC.

This clonotype has ten or more counts. The rearrangement joins TRBV25-1 to TRBJ1-1; D unresolved. Trimming removed 2 bases from V and 1 base from J, with 2 bases in between. The germline V gene has CDR1 MGHDK and CDR2 SYGVNS. CDR3 length equals 12 residues. CDR3 region: CASSEGNTEAFF. CDR3 nucleotides: TGTGCCAGCAGTGAAGGGAACACTGAAGCTTTCTTT.

Ten or more counts support this clonotype. This chain uses TRBV29-1 with TRBJ1-3, with D unresolved. From germline, CDR1 is SQVTM and CDR2 ANQGSEA. This CDR3 has 12 residues. V was trimmed by 7 bases and J by 1 base, leaving 8 bases between them. The CDR3 bases are TGCAGCGGGAGGGATTCTGGAAACACCATATATTTT. Translating gives CSGRDSGNTIYF.